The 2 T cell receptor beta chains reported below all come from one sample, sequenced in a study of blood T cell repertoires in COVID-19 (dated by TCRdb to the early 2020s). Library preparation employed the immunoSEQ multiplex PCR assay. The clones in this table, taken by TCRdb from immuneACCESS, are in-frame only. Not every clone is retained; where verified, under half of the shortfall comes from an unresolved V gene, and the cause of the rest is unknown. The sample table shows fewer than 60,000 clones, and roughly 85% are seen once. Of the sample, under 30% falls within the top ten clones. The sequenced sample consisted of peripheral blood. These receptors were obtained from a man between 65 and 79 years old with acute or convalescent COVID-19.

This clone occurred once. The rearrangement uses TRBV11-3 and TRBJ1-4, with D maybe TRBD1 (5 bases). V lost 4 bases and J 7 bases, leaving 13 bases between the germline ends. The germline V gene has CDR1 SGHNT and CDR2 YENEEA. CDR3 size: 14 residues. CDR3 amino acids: CASSWGVGSEKLFF. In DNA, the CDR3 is TGTGCCAGCAGCTGGGGGGTCGGTTCTGAAAAACTGTTTTTT.

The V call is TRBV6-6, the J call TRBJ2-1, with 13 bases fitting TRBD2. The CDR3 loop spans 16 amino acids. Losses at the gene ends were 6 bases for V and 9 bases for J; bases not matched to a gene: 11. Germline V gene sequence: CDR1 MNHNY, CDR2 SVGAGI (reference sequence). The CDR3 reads CASSQRTSGSVGEQFF. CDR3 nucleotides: TGTGCCAGCAGCCAACGGACTAGCGGGAGTGTGGGTGAGCAGTTCTTC.